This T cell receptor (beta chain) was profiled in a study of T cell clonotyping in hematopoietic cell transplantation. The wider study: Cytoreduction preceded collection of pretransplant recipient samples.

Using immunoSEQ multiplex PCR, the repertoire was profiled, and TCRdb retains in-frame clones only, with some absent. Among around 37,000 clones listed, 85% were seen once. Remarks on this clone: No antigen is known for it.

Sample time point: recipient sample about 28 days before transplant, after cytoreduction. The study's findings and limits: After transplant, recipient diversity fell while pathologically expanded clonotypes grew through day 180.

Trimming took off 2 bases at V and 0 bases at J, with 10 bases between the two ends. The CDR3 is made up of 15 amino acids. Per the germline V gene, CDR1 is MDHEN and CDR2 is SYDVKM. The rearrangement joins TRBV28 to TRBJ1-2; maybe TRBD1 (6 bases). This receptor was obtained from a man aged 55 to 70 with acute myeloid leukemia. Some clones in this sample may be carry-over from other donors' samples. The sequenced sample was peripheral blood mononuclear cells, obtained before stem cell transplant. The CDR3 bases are TGTGCCAGCAGTTTAGGGGGGGCCACTAACTATGGCTACACCTTC. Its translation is CASSLGGATNYGYTF.